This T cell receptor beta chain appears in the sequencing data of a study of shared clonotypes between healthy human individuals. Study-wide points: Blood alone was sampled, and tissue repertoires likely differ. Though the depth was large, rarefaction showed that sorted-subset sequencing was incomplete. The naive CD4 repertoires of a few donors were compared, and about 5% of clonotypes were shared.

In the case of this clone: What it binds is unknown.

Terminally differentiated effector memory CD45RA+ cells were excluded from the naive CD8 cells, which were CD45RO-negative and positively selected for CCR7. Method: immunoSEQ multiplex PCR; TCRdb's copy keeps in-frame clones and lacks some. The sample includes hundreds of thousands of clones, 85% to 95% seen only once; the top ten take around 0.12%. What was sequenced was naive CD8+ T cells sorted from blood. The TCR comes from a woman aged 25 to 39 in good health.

This CDR3 is CASSVAESSYEQYF. Written as DNA, the CDR3 is TGTGCCAGCAGCGTAGCGGAAAGCTCCTACGAGCAGTACTTC. The chain couples TRBV9 to TRBJ2-7, with D unresolved. The CDR3 is 14 amino acids. The germline CDR1 and CDR2 sequences are SGDLS and YYNGEE. With 0 bases removed from V and 0 bases from J, the gap between germline ends came to 7 bases. The full variable domain, completed using reference TRBV9 and TRBJ2-7, is DSGVTQTPKHLITATGQRVTLRCSPRSGDLSVYWYQQSLDQGLQFLIQYYNGEERAKGNILERFSAQQFPDLHSELNLSSLELGDSALYFCASSVAESSYEQYFGPGTRLTVT.